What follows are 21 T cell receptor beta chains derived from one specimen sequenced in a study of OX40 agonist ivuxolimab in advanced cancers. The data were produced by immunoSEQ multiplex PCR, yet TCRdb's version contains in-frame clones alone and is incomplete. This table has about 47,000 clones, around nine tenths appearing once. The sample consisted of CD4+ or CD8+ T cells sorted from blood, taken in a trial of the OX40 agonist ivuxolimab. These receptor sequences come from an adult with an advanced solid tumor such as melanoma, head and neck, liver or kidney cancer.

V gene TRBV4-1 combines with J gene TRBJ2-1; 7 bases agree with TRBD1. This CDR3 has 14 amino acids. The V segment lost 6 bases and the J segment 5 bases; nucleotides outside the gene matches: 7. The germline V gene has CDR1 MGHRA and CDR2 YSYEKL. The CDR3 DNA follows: TGCGCCAGCAGACCGACAGGGTTTAACAATGAGCAGTTCTTC. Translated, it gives CASRPTGFNNEQFF.

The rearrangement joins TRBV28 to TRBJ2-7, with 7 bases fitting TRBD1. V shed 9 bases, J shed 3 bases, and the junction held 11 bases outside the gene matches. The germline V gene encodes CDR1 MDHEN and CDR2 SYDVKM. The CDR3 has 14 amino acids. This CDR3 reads CASNRQGKDYEQYF. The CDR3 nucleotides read TGTGCCAGTAACAGACAGGGAAAAGACTACGAGCAGTACTTC.

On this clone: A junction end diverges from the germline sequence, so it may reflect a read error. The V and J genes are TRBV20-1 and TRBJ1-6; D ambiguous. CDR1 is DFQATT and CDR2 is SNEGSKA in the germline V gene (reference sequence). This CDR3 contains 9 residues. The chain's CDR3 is CSARPGLNF. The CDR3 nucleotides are TGCAGTGCTAGACCTGGTTTAAACTTT.

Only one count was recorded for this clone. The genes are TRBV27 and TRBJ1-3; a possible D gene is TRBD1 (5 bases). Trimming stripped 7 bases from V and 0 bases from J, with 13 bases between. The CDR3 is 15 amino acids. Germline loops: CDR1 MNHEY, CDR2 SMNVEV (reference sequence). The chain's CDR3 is CASTPGRGSGNTIYF. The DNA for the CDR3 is TGTGCCAGCACGCCGGGACGGGGCTCTGGAAACACCATATATTTT.

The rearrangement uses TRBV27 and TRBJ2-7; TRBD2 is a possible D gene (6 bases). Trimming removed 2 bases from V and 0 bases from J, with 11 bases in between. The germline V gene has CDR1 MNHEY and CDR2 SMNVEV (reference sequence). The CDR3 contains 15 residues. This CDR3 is CASSLKGLSSYEQYF. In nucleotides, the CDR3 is TGTGCCAGCAGTTTAAAGGGACTCAGCTCCTACGAGCAGTACTTC.

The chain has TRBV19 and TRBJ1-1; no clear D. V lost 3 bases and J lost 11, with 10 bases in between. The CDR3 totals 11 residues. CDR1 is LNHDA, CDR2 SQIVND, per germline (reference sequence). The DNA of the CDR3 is TGTGCCAGTAGTATCGTGGGGTGGGCTTTCTTT. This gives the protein CASSIVGWAFF. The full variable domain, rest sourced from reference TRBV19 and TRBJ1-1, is DGGITQSPKYLFRKEGQNVTLSCEQNLNHDAMYWYRQDPGQGLRLIYYSQIVNDFQKGDIAEGYSVSREKKESFPLTVTSAQKNPTAFYLCASSIVGWAFFGQGTRLTVV.

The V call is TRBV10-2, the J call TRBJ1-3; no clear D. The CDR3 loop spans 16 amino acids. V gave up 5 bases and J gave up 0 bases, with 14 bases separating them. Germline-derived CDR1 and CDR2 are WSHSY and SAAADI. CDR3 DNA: TGCGCCAGCAGTCCTTCTGTTGTTAGCTCTGGAAACACCATATATTTT. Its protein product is CASSPSVVSSGNTIYF.

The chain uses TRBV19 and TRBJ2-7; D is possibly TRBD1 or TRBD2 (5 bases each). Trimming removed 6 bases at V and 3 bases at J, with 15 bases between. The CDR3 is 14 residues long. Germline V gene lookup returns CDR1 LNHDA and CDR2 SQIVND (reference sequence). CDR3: CASRFRDANYEQYF. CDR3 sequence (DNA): TGTGCCAGTAGATTCCGGGACGCGAACTACGAGCAGTACTTC.

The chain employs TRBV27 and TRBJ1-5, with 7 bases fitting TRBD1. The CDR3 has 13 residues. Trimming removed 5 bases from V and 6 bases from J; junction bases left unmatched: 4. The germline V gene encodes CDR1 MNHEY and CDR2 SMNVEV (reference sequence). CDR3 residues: CASSRGQSQPQHF. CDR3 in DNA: TGTGCCAGCAGTAGGGGGCAGAGTCAGCCCCAGCATTTT.

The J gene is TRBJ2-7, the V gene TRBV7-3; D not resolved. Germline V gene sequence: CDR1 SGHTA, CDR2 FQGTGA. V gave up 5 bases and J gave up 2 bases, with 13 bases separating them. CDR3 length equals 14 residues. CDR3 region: CASSQDGSTYEQYF. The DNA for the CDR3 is TGTGCCAGCAGCCAAGACGGGTCCACCTACGAGCAGTACTTC. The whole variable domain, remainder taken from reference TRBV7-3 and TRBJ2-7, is GAGVSQTPSNKVTEKGKYVELRCDPISGHTALYWYRQSLGQGPEFLIYFQGTGAADDSGLPNDRFFAVRPEGSVSTLKIQRTERGDSAVYLCASSQDGSTYEQYFGPGTRLTVT.

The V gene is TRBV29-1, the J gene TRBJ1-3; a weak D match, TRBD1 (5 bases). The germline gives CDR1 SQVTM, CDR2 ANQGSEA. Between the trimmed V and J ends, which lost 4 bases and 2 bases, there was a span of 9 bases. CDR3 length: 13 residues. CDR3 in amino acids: CSVVATAGNTIYF. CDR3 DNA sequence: TGCAGCGTTGTTGCGACAGCTGGAAACACCATATATTTT.

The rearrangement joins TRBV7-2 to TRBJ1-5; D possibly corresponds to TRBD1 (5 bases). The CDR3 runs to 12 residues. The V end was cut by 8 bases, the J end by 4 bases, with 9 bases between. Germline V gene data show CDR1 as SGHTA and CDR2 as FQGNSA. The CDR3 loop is CASSSGNQPQHF. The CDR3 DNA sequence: TGTGCCAGCTCCTCAGGGAATCAGCCCCAGCATTTT.

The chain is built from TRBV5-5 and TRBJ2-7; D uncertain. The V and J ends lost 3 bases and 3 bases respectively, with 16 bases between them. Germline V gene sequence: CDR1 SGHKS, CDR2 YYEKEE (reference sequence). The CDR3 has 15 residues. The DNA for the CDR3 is TGTGCCAGCAGCTCCGACGGGCGCACTTTCTACGAGCAGTACTTC. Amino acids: CASSSDGRTFYEQYF.

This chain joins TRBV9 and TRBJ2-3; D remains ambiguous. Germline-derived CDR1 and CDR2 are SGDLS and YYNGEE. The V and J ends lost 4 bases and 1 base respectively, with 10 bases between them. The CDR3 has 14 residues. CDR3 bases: TGTGCCAGCAGCTCCCATAGGCGCACAGATACGCAGTATTTT. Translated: CASSSHRRTDTQYF. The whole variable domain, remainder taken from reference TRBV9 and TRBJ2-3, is DSGVTQTPKHLITATGQRVTLRCSPRSGDLSVYWYQQSLDQGLQFLIQYYNGEERAKGNILERFSAQQFPDLHSELNLSSLELGDSALYFCASSSHRRTDTQYFGPGTRLTVL.

CDR3 sequence: CASSQGGQGLNEQFF. CDR3 sequence (DNA): TGTGCCAGCAGCCAAGGGGGCCAGGGGTTGAATGAGCAGTTCTTC. This sequence joins TRBV11-3 and TRBJ2-1; 7 nucleotides agree with TRBD1. This CDR3 spans 15 amino acids. With V trimmed by 5 bases and J by 7 bases, 11 bases remained unmatched. Germline loops: CDR1 SGHNT, CDR2 YENEEA.

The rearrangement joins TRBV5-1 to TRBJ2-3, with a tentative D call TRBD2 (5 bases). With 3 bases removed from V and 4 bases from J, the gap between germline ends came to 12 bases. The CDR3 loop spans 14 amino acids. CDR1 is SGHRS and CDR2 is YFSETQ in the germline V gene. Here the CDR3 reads CASSSGQEADTQYF. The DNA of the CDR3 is TGCGCCAGCAGCTCAGGCCAGGAGGCAGATACGCAGTATTTT.

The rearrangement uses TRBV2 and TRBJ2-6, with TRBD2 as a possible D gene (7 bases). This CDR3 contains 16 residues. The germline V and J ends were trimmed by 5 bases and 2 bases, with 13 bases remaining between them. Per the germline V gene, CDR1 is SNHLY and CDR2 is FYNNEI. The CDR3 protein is CASSRRGRAGANVLTF. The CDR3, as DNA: TGTGCCAGCAGTCGTAGGGGGAGGGCTGGGGCCAACGTCCTGACTTTC.

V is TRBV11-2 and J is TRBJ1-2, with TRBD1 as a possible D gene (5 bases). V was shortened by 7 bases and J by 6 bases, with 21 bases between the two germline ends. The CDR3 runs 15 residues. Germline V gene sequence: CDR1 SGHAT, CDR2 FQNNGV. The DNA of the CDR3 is TGTGCCAGCATCCTCCAGGGTGGAGACGGGGATGGCTACACCTTC. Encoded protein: CASILQGGDGDGYTF.

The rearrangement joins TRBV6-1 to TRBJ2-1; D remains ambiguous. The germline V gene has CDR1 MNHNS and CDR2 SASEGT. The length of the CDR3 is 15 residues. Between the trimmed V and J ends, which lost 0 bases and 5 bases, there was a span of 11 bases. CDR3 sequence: CASSEALAAHNEQFF. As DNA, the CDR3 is TGTGCCAGCAGTGAAGCGCTGGCGGCTCACAATGAGCAGTTCTTC.

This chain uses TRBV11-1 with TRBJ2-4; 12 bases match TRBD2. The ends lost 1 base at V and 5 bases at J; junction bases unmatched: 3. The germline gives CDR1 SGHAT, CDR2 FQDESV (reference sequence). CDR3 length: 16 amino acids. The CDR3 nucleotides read TGTGCCAGCAGCTTAGGGCTAGCGGGGGGGGAAAACATTCAGTACTTC. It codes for CASSLGLAGGENIQYF. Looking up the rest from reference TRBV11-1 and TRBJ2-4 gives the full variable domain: EAEVAQSPRYKITEKSQAVAFWCDPISGHATLYWYRQILGQGPELLVQFQDESVVDDSQLPKDRFSAERLKGVDSTLKIQPAELGDSAMYLCASSLGLAGGENIQYFGAGTRLSVL.

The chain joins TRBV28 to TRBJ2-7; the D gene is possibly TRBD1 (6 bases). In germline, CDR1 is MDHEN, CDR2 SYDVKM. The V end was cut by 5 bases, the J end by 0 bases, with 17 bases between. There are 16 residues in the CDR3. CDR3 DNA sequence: TGTGCCAGCAGTCCCGTGCCCGGGACAAGCTCCTACGAGCAGTACTTC. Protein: CASSPVPGTSSYEQYF.